This TCR beta chain originates from a study of CXCR3-negative and CXCR3-positive naive CD8 T cells. Study outcomes and limitations: Sequencing showed both naive subsets with comparably high diversity, and memory CD8+ cells much lower. Both naive subsets, CXCR3-negative and CXCR3-positive, displayed similar TRBV-TRBJ usage, unlike memory cells.

Germline V gene sequence: CDR1 SQVTM, CDR2 ANQGSEA. This CDR3 is built from 15 residues. 5' RACE that incorporated UMI labels was used to prepare the TRB cDNA libraries. TCRdb reanalyzed the 5' RACE reads and collapses them to one entry per CDR3 protein, without DNA. The sample's table shows over 100,000 distinct CDR3 sequences. Concerning this clonotype: Its antigen is currently unknown.

Using triplicate sorts, a few hundred thousand cells were collected each time from every CD8+ T cell subset. CD45RO-CCR7+CD27+CD95- characterized naive CD8+ T cells. This chain uses TRBV29-1 with TRBJ2-1; absent DNA, TCRdb's TRBD2 call cannot be checked. Sequenced input: naive CXCR3- CD8+ T cells from blood. As to subset: CD45RO-CCR7+CD27+CD95- naive CD8+ T cells lacking CXCR3 (TNR3-). This TCR was recovered from a human donor in good health. Some clones in this sample may be carry-over from other donors' samples. CDR3 sequence: CSVEGGLSSYNEQFF.